Described below is a single T cell receptor (beta chain) sequence and its context. Germline V gene lookup returns CDR1 SGHDN and CDR2 FVKESK. The ends were cut back, 3 bases at V and 7 bases at J, with 10 bases in the middle. This CDR3 spans 14 amino acids. This sample stems from a study of B cell selection in AIRE deficiency. CD4+CD127+ cells were sorted as the conventional CD4 T cells. Repertoires were generated with immunoSEQ multiplex PCR, while TCRdb's copy carries only in-frame clones and drops some. The sample lists 20,000 to 25,000 clones, 97% seen once, with around 0.17% in the top ten. The clonotype originates from a human donor with AIRE deficiency. The sequenced material came from conventional CD4+ T cells sorted from PBMCs. This sequence joins TRBV14 and TRBJ1-6, with no clear D. CDR3 sequence: CASSHYTTNSPLHF. The CDR3 DNA follows: TGTGCCAGCAGCCATTACACGACGAATTCACCCCTCCACTTT.